This TCR beta chain was obtained from a study of cytomegalovirus exposure and HLA in healthy donors. In its sample, this clone was seen a few times. Primers for the PCR totalled 60 Vbeta and 13 Jbeta. The protocol was immunoSEQ multiplex PCR, while the TCRdb copy is restricted to in-frame clones and leaves out a portion. The data show 99,000 or so clones, just under 80% seen once. This CDR3 comprises 15 residues. Trimming took 1 base from V and 3 from J, leaving 13 bases between them. Germline V gene sequence: CDR1 GTSNPN, CDR2 SVGIG (reference sequence). The sample taken for sequencing was PBMCs. The rearrangement uses TRBV30 and TRBJ2-1; TRBD1 might be the D (6 bases). This TCR derives from a male donor in good health and CMV-seronegative. The CDR3 sequence is CAWSGGTTGYNEQFF. CDR3 nucleotides: TGTGCCTGGAGTGGAGGGACAACGGGCTACAATGAGCAGTTCTTC.